These 2 T cell receptor beta chains came from one sample sequenced in a study of cytomegalovirus exposure and HLA in healthy donors. The PCR was carried out with 60 Vbeta primers and 13 Jbeta primers. Generated by immunoSEQ multiplex PCR, the TCRdb table keeps only in-frame clones and is missing some. This sample's table reports roughly 220,000 clones. Source material: PBMCs. The origin of the receptors is a girl aged 2 to 9 in good health and CMV-seropositive.

This rearrangement joins TRBV7-2 to TRBJ2-1; weak D call: TRBD2 (5 bases). Trimming took off 3 bases at V and 0 bases at J, with 12 bases between the two ends. The CDR3 has 16 residues. Looked up from germline, CDR1 is SGHTA and CDR2 is FQGNSA. The CDR3 DNA reads TGTGCCAGCAGCTTCCACACGGGGAGCTCCTACAATGAGCAGTTCTTC. Protein sequence: CASSFHTGSSYNEQFF.

V and J are TRBV5-5 and TRBJ1-3, with D maybe TRBD1 (6 bases). Looked up from germline, CDR1 is SGHKS and CDR2 is YYEKEE (reference sequence). The V end was cut by 6 bases, the J end by 3 bases, with 22 bases between. The CDR3 covers 17 residues. The CDR3 sequence: CASTNSPQGSFGNTIYF. The DNA for the CDR3 is TGTGCCAGCACCAACAGCCCACAGGGTAGCTTTGGAAACACCATATATTTT.